The clone carrying this TCR beta chain was observed a few times. This specimen belongs to a study of tumor-infiltrating lymphocytes in primary liver carcinoma. The V gene's germline CDR1 is LGHNA and CDR2 YSLEER. V shed 6 bases and J 4 bases; nucleotides not matched to a gene: 8. This CDR3 is 15 amino acids long. Unsorted bulk tissue (about 18-32 mg) underwent RNA and DNA co-extraction. Researchers generated TCR beta cDNA from around 0.55 ug of total RNA, relying on a constant-region primer. For TCR beta, libraries were produced by three nested multiplex PCR rounds using slightly modified ARM-PCR. The first two PCR rounds used TRBV1-TRBV30 forward primers with a C-beta reverse primer, 9 to 10 cycles each. TCRdb passed the multiplex PCR reads through MiXCR, listing each CDR3 protein once. This table has about 50,000 distinct CDR3 sequences, about 80% appearing once.

Sequencing used liver tumor tissue from sampling region 5. Subset noted: tumor region T5, tumor centre. This TCR derives from a middle-aged man with primary liver carcinoma and hepatitis B virus infection. The rearrangement links TRBV4-3 to TRBJ2-3; 9 nucleotides line up with TRBD1. CDR3 sequence (DNA): TGCGCCAGCAGTCGCCGACAGGGGGGGGCAGATACGCAGTATTTT. It is translated as CASSRRQGGADTQYF.